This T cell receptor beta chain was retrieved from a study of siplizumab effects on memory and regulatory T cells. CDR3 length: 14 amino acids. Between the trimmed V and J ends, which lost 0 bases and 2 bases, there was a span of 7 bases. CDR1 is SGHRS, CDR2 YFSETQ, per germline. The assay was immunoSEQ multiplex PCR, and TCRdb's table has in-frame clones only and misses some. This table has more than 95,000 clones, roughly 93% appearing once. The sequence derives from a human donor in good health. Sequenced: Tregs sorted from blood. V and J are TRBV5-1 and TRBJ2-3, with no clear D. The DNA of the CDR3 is TGCGCCAGCAGCTTGGGGGTAATCACAGATACGCAGTATTTT. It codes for CASSLGVITDTQYF.